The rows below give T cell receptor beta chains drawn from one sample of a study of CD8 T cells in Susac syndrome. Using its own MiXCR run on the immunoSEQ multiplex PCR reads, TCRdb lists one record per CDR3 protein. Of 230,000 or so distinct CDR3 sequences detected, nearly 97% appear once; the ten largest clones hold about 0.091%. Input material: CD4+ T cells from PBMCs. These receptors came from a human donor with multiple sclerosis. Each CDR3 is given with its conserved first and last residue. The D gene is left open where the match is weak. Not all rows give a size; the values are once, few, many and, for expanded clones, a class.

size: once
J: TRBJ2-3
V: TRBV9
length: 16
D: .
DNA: TGTGCCAGCAGCCGTTTGGGGGGTAGGATAAAAGATACGCAGTATTTT
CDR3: CASSRLGGRIKDTQYF

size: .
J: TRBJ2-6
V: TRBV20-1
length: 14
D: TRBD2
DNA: TGCAGTGCTAGTGCGGGAGGTGGGGCCAACGTCCTGACTTTC
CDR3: CSASAGGGANVLTF

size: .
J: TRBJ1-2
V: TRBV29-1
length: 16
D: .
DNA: TGCAGCGCCCAATACGTGTGGGGACCCCAAGCCGGGGGCTACACCTTC
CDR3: CSAQYVWGPQAGGYTF

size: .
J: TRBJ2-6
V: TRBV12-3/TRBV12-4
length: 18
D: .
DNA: TGTGCCAGCGACATCGGCATTTCTCGGGGGCACGGGGCCAACGTCCTGACTTTC
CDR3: CASDIGISRGHGANVLTF

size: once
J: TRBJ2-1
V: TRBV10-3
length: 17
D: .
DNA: TGTGCCATCAGTAGGACTACCGACCGGAAGACTTACAATGAGCAGTTCTTC
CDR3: CAISRTTDRKTYNEQFF

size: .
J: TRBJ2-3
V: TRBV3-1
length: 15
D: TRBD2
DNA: TGTGCCAGCAGCCAGTCCGGACTAGCCACAGATACGCAGTATTTT
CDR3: CASSQSGLATDTQYF

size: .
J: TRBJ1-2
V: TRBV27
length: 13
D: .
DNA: TGTGCCAGCAGTTCCCTGGCGTCGGGTGGCTACACCTTC
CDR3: CASSSLASGGYTF

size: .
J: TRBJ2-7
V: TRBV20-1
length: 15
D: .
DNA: TGCAGTGCTAGAGATCTCGGGGGATCGTATTACGAGCAGTACTTC
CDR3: CSARDLGGSYYEQYF

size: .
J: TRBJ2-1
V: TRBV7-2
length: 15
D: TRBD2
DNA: TGTGCCAGCAGCTTAGTTGGGACTAGCGGGAATGAGCAGTTCTTC
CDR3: CASSLVGTSGNEQFF

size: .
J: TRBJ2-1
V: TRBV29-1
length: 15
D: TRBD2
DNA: TGCAGCGTTGATCCTAGCGGGAGCCCCTACAATGAGCAGTTCTTC
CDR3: CSVDPSGSPYNEQFF

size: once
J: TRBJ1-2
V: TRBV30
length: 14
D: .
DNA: TGTGCCTGGAGTGTAAACGGGCAGGGGTATGGCTACACCTTC
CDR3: CAWSVNGQGYGYTF

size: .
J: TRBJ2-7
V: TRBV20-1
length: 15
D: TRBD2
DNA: TGCAGTGCTAGAGACCCTAGCGGGGGGGCCTGGGTGCAGTACTTC
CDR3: CSARDPSGGAWVQYF

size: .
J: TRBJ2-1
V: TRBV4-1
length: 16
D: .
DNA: TGCGCCAGCTCCTTCGATGGGAGAATGTACACAATGACGCAGTTCTTC
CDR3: CASSFDGRMYTMTQFF

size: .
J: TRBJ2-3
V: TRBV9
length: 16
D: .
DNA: TGTGCCAGCAGCGTAGCTGTGGGGGGCGCCTTGGATACGCAGTATTTT
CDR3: CASSVAVGGALDTQYF

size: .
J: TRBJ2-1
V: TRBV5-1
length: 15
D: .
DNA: TGCGCCAGCAGCTTTCGGGAGAGCTCCTACAATGAGCAGTTCTTC
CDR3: CASSFRESSYNEQFF

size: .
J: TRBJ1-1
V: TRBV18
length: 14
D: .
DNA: TGTGCCAGCTCACAGGGATCCATGAACACTGAAGCTTTCTTT
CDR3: CASSQGSMNTEAFF

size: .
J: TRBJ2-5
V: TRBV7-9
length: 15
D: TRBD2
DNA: TGTGCCAGCAGCTCCAATAGCGGGAGTGGAGAGACCCAGTACTTC
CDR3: CASSSNSGSGETQYF

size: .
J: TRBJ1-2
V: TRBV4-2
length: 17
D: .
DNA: TGTGCCAGCAGCCAGGGGGTGCGAGACGCTCGTAACTATGGCTACACCTTC
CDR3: CASSQGVRDARNYGYTF

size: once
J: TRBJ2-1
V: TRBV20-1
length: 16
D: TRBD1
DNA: TGCAGTGCTAATACACCGGGACAGGGCCCGGAGGGTGAGCAGTTCTTC
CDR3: CSANTPGQGPEGEQFF

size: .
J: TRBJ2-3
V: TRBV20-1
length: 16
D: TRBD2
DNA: TGCAGTGCTTTAGCGGGAGAACGGCCGGGCACAGATACGCAGTATTTT
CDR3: CSALAGERPGTDTQYF

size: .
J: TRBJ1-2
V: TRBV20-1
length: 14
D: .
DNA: TGCAGTGCTAACCTGAACAGGAAGAACTATGGCTACACCTTC
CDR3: CSANLNRKNYGYTF

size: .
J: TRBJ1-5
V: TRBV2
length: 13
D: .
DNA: TGTGCCAGCAGTGATGATCGGAGTCAGCCCCAGCATTTT
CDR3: CASSDDRSQPQHF

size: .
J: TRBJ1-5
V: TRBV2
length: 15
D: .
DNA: TGTGCCAGCAGTGAAGGACCGACTCGGGGTCAGCCCCAGCATTTT
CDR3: CASSEGPTRGQPQHF

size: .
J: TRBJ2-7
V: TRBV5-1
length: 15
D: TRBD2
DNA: TGCGCCAGCAGCTTGCATAGCGGGAGAGTATACGAGCAGTACTTC
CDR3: CASSLHSGRVYEQYF

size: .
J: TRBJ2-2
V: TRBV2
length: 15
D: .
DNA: TGTGCCAGCAGTCTGGACGGTATCAACACCGGGGAGCTGTTTTTT
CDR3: CASSLDGINTGELFF

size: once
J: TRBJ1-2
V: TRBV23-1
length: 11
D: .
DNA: TGCGCCAGCAGTCCTTCCCGGGGCTACACCTTC
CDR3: CASSPSRGYTF

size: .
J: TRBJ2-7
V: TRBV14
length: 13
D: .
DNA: TGTGCCAGCAGCCAATCTACACGCCTGCAGCAGTACTTC
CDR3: CASSQSTRLQQYF

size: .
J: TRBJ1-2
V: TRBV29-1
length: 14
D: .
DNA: TGCAGCGTTGGATCCCGGGTAGACCGGGCCGGCTACACCTTC
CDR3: CSVGSRVDRAGYTF

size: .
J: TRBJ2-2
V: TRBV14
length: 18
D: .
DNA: TGTGCCAGCAGCCGGGAGGCTTCCGTCAGACCTATCACCGGGGAGCTGTTTTTT
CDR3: CASSREASVRPITGELFF

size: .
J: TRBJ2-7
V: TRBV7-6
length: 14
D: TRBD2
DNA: TGTGCCAGCAGCTTAGTCCCGACTAGCGGCGAGCAGTACTTC
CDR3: CASSLVPTSGEQYF

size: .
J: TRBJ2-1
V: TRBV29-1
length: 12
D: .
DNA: TGCAGCGTCCTCCGTGGGATCGATGAGCAGTTCTTC
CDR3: CSVLRGIDEQFF

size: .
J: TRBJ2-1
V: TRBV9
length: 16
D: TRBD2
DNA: TGTGCCAGCAGCGTAGGATCGTCGGGACGGGAGGCTGAGCAGTTCTTC
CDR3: CASSVGSSGREAEQFF

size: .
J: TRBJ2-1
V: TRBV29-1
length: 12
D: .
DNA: TGCAGCGTTGTGGTGGGAGGTAATGAGCAGTTCTTC
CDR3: CSVVVGGNEQFF

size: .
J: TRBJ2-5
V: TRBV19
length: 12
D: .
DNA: TGTGCCAGTAGTATTTACGGGGAGACCCAGTACTTC
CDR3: CASSIYGETQYF

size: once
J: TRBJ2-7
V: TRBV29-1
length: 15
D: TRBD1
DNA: TGCAGCGTTGCCGCCCCGGGGACAGACTCCTACGAGCAGTACTTC
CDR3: CSVAAPGTDSYEQYF

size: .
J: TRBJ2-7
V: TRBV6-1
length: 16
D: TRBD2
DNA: TGTGCCAGCAGTGAGCGACTAGCGGTAAGCTCCTACGAGCAGTACTTC
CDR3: CASSERLAVSSYEQYF

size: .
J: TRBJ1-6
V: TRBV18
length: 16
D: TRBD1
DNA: TGTGCCAGCTCACTAGGACAGGGGAGCTATAATTCACCCCTCCACTTT
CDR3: CASSLGQGSYNSPLHF

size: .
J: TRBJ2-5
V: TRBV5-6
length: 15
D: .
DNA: TGTGCCAGCAGCCCCGCCCCAGCAGGCCTCGGGGCCCAGTACTTC
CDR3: CASSPAPAGLGAQYF

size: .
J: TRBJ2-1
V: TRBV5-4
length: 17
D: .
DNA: TGTGCCAGCAGTTCAGGGGGGGGCGGCAGCTCCTACAATGAGCAGTTCTTC
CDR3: CASSSGGGGSSYNEQFF

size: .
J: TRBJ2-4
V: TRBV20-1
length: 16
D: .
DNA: TGCAGTGCTGGATCACAGGGAGCCGATCCTAAAAACATTCAGTACTTC
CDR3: CSAGSQGADPKNIQYF

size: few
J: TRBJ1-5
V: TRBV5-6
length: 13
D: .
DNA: TGTGCCAGCAGCTTGGCCGGGGATCAGCCCCAGCATTTT
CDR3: CASSLAGDQPQHF

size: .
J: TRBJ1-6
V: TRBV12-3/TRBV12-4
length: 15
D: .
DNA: TGTGCCAGCAGTCCGGACGGGGCAGGGACTTCACCCCTCCACTTT
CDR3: CASSPDGAGTSPLHF

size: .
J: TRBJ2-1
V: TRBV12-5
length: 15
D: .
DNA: TGTGCTAGTGGTTTGGGACTTCCGGGGGTTGCTGAGCAGTTCTTC
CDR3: CASGLGLPGVAEQFF

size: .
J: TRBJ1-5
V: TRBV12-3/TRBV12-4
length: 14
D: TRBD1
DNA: TGTGCCAGCAGTCCGTCCCGGGACAGCCCGCTACAGCATTTT
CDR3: CASSPSRDSPLQHF

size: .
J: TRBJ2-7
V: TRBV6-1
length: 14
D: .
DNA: TGTGCCAGCAGCCCCGGGGGAGCCAACTACGAGCAGTACTTC
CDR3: CASSPGGANYEQYF

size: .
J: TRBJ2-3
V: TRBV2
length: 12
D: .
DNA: TGTGCCAGCAGTGAACTGGCGGGGCCGCAGTATTTT
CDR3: CASSELAGPQYF

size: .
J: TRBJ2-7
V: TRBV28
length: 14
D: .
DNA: TGTGCCAGCAGTTCCCTTAGGGGCTACTACGAGCAGTACTTC
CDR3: CASSSLRGYYEQYF

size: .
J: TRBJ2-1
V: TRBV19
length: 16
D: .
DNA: TGTGCCAGTAGATCTCCTCGTGCAGGCCAAAACAATGAGCAGTTCTTC
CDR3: CASRSPRAGQNNEQFF

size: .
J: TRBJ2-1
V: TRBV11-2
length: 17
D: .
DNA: TGTGCCAGCAGCTTAGAAAGAGGCGGGCGGGCATTCAATGAGCAGTTCTTC
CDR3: CASSLERGGRAFNEQFF

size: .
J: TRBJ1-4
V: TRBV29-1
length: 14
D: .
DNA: TGCAGCGGAGTCGTAGGGGGGCGAGGTGAAAAACTGTTTTTT
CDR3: CSGVVGGRGEKLFF

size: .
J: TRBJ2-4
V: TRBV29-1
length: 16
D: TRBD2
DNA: TGCAGCGTTGAGCGCCTAGCGGGAGCCGGGGGGAACATTCAGTACTTC
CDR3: CSVERLAGAGGNIQYF

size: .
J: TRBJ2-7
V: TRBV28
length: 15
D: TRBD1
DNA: TGTGCCAGCAGTCCCCGGACAGGACTTCCCCACGAGCAGTACTTC
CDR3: CASSPRTGLPHEQYF

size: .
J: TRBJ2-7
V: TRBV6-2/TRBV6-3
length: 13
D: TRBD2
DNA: TGTGCCACCCGGACTAGCGGGTTCTACGAGCAGTACTTC
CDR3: CATRTSGFYEQYF

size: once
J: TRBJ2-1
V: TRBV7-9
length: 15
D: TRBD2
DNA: TGTGCCAGCAGCTCGGGACTAGCGGGAGTGGATGAGCAGTTCTTC
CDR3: CASSSGLAGVDEQFF

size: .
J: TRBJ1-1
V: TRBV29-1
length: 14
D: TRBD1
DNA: TGCAGCGTCCGGGTGGGGGACAGTCCCACTGAAGCTTTCTTT
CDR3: CSVRVGDSPTEAFF

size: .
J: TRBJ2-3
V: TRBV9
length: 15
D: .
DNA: TGTGCCAGCAGCGTAGCGGGACATACCTCAGATACGCAGTATTTT
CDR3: CASSVAGHTSDTQYF

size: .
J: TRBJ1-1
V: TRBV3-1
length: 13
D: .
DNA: TGTGCCAGCAGCTCAGGGGTCCCAGGGGAAGCTTTCTTT
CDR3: CASSSGVPGEAFF

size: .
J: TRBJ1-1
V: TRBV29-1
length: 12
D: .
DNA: TGCAGCGTCCATCCAATGAGTCAGGAAGCTTTCTTT
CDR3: CSVHPMSQEAFF